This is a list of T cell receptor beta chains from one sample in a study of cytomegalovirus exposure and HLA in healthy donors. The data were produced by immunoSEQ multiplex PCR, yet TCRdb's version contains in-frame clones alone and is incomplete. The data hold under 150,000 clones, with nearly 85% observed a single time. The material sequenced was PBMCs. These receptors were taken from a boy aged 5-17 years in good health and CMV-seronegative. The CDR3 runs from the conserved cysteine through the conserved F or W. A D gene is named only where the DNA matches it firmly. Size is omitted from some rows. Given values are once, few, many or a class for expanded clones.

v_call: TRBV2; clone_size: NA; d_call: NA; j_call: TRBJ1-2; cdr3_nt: TGTGCCAGCAGTGGCCAGGGAAGGAGTGGCTACACCTTC; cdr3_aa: CASSGQGRSGYTF
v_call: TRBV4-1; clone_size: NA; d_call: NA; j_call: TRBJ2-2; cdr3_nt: TGCGCCAGCAGCCAGATAGGAGCCGGGGAGCTGTTTTTT; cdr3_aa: CASSQIGAGELFF
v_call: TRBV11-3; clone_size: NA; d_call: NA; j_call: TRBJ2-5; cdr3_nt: TGTGCCAGCAGCTTGGCAGGGGTGCAAGAGACCCAGTACTTC; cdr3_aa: CASSLAGVQETQYF
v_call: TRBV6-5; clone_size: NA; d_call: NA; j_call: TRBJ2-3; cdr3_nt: TGTGCCAGCAGGGGAGCGGGTGGGAGCACAGATACGCAGTATTTT; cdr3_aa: CASRGAGGSTDTQYF
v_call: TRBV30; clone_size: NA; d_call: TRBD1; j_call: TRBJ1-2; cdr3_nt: TGTGCCTGGAGTGTCCCGTTGACAGGGGGACGCTTAGGTGGCTACACCTTC; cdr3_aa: CAWSVPLTGGRLGGYTF
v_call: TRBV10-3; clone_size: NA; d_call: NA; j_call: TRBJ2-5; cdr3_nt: TGTGCCATCAGAGGGGATAAAATCCAAGAGACCCAGTACTTC; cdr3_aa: CAIRGDKIQETQYF
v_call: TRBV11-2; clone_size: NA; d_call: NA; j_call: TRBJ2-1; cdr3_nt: TGTGCCAGCAGCTCCATCGAGGGGGAGGGCCAGGATGAGCAGTTCTTC; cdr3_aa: CASSSIEGEGQDEQFF
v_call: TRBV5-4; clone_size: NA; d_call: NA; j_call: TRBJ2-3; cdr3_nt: TGTGCCAGCAGCTTGGGGACAAACACAGATACGCAGTATTTT; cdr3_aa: CASSLGTNTDTQYF
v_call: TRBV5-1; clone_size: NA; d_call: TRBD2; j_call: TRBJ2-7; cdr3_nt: TGCGCCAGCAGCTATGGGGGGGGAGAGCAGTACTTC; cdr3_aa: CASSYGGGEQYF
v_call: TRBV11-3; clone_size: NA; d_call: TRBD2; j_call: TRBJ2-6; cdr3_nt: TGTGCCAGCAGGGGACTAGCGGGAGAAAATTCTGGGGCCAACGTCCTGACTTTC; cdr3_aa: CASRGLAGENSGANVLTF
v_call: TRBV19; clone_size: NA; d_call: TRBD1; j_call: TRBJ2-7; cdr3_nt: TGTGCCAGTAGTATCCGGGACAGGGTCGGGGAGCAGTACTTC; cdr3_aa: CASSIRDRVGEQYF
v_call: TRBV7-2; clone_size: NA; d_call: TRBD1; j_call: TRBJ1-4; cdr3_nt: TGTGCCAGCAGCTTAGTGGGGACAGGGGAAGAGAAACTGTTTTTT; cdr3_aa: CASSLVGTGEEKLFF
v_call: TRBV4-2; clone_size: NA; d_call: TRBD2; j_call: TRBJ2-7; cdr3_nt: TGTGCCAGCAGCCAAGGAGATAGCGGGGCCCCCTCCTACGAGCAGTACTTC; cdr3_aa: CASSQGDSGAPSYEQYF
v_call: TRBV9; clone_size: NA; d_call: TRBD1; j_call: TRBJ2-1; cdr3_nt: TGTGCCAGCAGCACCCGGGACAGGAGCCCCAATGAGCAGTTCTTC; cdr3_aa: CASSTRDRSPNEQFF
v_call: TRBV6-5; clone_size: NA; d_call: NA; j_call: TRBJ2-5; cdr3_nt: TGTGCCAGCAGTTATAATCTGCAAGAGACCCAGTACTTC; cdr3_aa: CASSYNLQETQYF
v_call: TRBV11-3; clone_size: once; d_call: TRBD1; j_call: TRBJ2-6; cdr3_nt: TGTGCCAGCAGCTACCGGACAGGGGGATCTTACTCTGGGGCCAACGTCCTGACTTTC; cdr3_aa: CASSYRTGGSYSGANVLTF
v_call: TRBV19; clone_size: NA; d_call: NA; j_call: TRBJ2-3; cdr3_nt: TGTGCCAGTAGTGTACAGGGTCAAACAGATACGCAGTATTTT; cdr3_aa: CASSVQGQTDTQYF
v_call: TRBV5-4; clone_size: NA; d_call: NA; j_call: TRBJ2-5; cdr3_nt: TGTGCCAGCAGCTTCTCAGGTAGTGAGACCCAGTACTTC; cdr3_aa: CASSFSGSETQYF
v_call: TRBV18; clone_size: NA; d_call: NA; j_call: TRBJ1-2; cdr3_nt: TGTGCCAGCTCAGCTCCCGACCTAGCTAACTATGGCTACACCTTC; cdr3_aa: CASSAPDLANYGYTF
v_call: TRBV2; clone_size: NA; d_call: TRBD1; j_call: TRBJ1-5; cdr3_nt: TGTGCCAGCAGTTTAAGGACAGGGGGCAATCAGCCCCAGCATTTT; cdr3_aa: CASSLRTGGNQPQHF
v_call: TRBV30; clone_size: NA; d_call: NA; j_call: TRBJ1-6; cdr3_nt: TGTGCCTGGAGTGCGGGGAGGGAGGCCCCCCACTTT; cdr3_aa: CAWSAGREAPHF
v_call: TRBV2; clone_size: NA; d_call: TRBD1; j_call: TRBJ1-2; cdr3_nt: TGTGCCAGCAGGGTACAGGGGCCGAACTATGGCTACACCTTC; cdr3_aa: CASRVQGPNYGYTF
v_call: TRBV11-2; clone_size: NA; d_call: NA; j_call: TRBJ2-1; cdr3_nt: TGTGCCAGCAGCGATACCGGGATTACTAATGAGCAGTTCTTC; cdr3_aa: CASSDTGITNEQFF
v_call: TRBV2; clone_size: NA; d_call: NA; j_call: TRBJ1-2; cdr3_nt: TGTGCCAGCAGTGAGATGCAGGCCCAAGACTATGGCTACACCTTC; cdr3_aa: CASSEMQAQDYGYTF
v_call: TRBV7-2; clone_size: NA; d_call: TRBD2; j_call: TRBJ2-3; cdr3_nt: TGTGCCAGCAGCTTAGAACTAGCGGGAGGCACAGATACGCAGTATTTT; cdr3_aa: CASSLELAGGTDTQYF
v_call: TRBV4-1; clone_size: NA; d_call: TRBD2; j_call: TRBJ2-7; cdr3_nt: TGCGCCAGCAGCCAAGCTCCCGCGGGAGACGCCTACGAGCAGTACTTC; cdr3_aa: CASSQAPAGDAYEQYF
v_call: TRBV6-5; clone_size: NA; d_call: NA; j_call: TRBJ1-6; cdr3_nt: TGTGCCAGCAGTTACTCAGGACTCGCCTCACCCCTCCACTTT; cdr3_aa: CASSYSGLASPLHF
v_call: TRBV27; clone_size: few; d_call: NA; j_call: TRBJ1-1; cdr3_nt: TGTGCCAGCACAGGGGAGAGGGGCAACACTGAAGCTTTCTTT; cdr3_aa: CASTGERGNTEAFF
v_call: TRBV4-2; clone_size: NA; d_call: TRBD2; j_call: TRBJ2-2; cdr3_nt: TGTGCCAGCAGCCGGTATCCGACTAGCGGGAGAAACACCGGGGAGCTGTTTTTT; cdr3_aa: CASSRYPTSGRNTGELFF
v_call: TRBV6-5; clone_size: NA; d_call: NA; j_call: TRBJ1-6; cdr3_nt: TGTGCCAGCAGTTCGGAGGGGAATTCACCCCTCCACTTT; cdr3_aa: CASSSEGNSPLHF
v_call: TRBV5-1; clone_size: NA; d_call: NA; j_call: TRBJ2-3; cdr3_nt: TGCGCCAGCAGCGGGCCGTGGGCGGGGAGGAGAGATACGCAGTATTTT; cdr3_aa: CASSGPWAGRRDTQYF
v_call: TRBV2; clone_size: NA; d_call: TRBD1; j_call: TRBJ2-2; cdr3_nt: TGTGCCAGCAGTGACCCGAGGACAGGGCGCACCGGGGAGCTGTTTTTT; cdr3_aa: CASSDPRTGRTGELFF
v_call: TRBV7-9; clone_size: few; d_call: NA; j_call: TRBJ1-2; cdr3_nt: TGTGCCAGCAGCGACCCGGACGCGGGGGTCTATGGCTACACCTTC; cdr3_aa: CASSDPDAGVYGYTF
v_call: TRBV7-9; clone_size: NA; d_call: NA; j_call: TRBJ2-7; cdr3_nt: TGTGCCAGCAGGCCAGGAGATCGGGGCTACGAGCAGTACTTC; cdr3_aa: CASRPGDRGYEQYF
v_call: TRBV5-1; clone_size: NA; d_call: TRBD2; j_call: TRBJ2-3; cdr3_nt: TGCGCCAGCAGCCGTGAACTAGCGGACCTAGGTCCTACGCAGTATTTT; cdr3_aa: CASSRELADLGPTQYF
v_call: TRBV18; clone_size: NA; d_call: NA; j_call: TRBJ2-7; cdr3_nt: TGTGCCAGCTCACCGTCTCGGGGTCACTACGAGCAGTACTTC; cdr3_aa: CASSPSRGHYEQYF
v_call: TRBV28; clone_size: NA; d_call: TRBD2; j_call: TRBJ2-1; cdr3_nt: TGTGCCAGCAGTCAAGCGGGATCCTACAATGAGCAGTTCTTC; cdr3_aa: CASSQAGSYNEQFF
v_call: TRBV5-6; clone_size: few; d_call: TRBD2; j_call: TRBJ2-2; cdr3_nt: TGTGCCAGCATCCCATACAGCGGGATCAACACCGGGGAGCTGTTTTTT; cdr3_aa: CASIPYSGINTGELFF
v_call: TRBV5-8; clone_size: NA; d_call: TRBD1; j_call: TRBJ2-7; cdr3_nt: TGTGCCAGCAGCTCCCGGACAGGGAGGTACGAGCAGTACTTC; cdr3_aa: CASSSRTGRYEQYF
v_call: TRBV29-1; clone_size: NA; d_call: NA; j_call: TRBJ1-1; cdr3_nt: TGCAGCGTCTACAGGGCGATTAGCGCTGAAGCTTTCTTT; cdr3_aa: CSVYRAISAEAFF
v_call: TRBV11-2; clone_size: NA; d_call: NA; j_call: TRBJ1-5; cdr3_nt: TGTGCCAGCAGCTTAGCATTTGGGAGCCAGCCCCAGCATTTT; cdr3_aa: CASSLAFGSQPQHF
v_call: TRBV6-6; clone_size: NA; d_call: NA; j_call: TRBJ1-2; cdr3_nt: TGTGCCAGCACCAGGGAGGTTAACTATGGCTACACCTTC; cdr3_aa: CASTREVNYGYTF
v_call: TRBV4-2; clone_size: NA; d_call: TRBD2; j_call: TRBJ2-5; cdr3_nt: TGTGCCAGCAGCCAACTTCAAACTAGCGGGAGGGGAGAGACCCAGTACTTC; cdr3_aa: CASSQLQTSGRGETQYF
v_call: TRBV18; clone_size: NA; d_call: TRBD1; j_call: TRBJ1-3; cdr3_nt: TGTGCCAGCTCAGGAGGACAGGCCCCTTCTGGAAACACCATATATTTT; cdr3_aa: CASSGGQAPSGNTIYF
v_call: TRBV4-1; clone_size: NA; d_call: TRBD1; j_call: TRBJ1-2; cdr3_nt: TGCGCCAGCAGCCTAATACCGGGACAGGGAGACTATGGCTACACCTTC; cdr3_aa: CASSLIPGQGDYGYTF
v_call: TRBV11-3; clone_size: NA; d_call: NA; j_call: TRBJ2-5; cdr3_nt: TGTGCCAGCAGCCTAGGGGTTAAGAGGGACCAGTACTTC; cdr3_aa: CASSLGVKRDQYF
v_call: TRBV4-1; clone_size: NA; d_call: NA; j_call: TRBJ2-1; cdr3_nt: TGCGCCAGCAGCCGTACTACCAATTCCTACAATGAGCAGTTCTTC; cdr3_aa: CASSRTTNSYNEQFF
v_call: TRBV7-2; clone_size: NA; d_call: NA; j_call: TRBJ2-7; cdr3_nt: TGTGCCAGCAGCTCGGGAGTAAATGCGGGGGAGCAGTACTTC; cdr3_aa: CASSSGVNAGEQYF
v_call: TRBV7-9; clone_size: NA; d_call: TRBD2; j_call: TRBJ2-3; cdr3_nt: TGTGCCAGCAGCTTAGGCCTAGCGGGAGTAACGCAGTATTTT; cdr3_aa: CASSLGLAGVTQYF
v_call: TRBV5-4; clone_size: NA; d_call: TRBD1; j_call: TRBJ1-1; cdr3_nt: TGTGCCAGCAGCTCTGGACAGGGGAGCACTGAAGCTTTCTTT; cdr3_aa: CASSSGQGSTEAFF
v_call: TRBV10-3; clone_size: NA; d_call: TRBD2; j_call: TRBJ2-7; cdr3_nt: TGTGCCATCAGTCTAGCGGGAGATGCCTACGAGCAGTACTTC; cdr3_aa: CAISLAGDAYEQYF
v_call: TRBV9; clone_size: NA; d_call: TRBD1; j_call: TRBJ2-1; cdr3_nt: TGTGCCAGCAGCGTAGGGCAGGGGGCTCACTTTGGCAATGAGCAGTTCTTC; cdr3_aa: CASSVGQGAHFGNEQFF
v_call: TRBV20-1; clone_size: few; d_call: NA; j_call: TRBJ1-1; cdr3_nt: TGCAGTGCTTTAAGAGGTACTGAAGCTTTCTTT; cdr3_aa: CSALRGTEAFF
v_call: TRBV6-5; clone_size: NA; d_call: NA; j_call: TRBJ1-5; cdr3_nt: TGTGCCAGCAGTGTTCAGGAAAATCAGCCCCAGCATTTT; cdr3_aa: CASSVQENQPQHF
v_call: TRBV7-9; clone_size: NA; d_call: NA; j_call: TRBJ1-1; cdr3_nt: TGTGCCAGCAGCCCCAGCGGAAACCTGAACACTGAAGCTTTCTTT; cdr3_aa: CASSPSGNLNTEAFF
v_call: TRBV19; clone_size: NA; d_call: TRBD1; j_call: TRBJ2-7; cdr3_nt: TGTGCCAGTAGCGCACAGGGGGTCGACGAGCAGTACTTC; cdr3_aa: CASSAQGVDEQYF
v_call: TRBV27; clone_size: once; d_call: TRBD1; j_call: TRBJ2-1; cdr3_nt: TGTGCCAGCACCCTAGATGGGACAGCCTACAATGAGCAGTTCTTC; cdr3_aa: CASTLDGTAYNEQFF